This TCR beta chain was observed in a study of blood T cells in healthy people across ages. A J-beta primer mix and a sample-barcoded 5' primer were used in a second PCR of about 7 to 12 cycles. Using its own MiXCR run on the 5' RACE reads, TCRdb lists one record per CDR3 protein. The repertoire consists of 1.5 million to 2 million distinct CDR3 sequences, with 49% occurring once and the leading ten covering approximately 2.1%. The CDR3 totals 16 residues. Germline lookup yields CDR1 LNHDA and CDR2 SQIVND (reference sequence). The germline V and J ends were trimmed by 8 bases and 2 bases, with 21 bases remaining between them.

The chain carries TRBV19 and TRBJ2-5, with D possibly being TRBD1 or TRBD2 (5 bases each). This sequence was found in a woman aged 40-49 years in good health. The sample was blood. The CDR3 here is CASSPRGRRVQETQYF. CDR3 nucleotide sequence: TGTGCCAGTTCGCCCCGGGGCAGGAGAGTGCAAGAGACCCAGTACTTC.